One sample yielded the 8 T cell receptor beta chains listed below, sequenced in a study of cytomegalovirus exposure and HLA in healthy donors. Primers: 60 Vbeta forward and 13 Jbeta reverse. Clones were sequenced by immunoSEQ multiplex PCR, and TCRdb holds only the in-frame ones, with some missing. The sample holds 150,000 to 200,000 clones, approximately 84% seen once. The specimen was PBMCs. The receptors originated from a woman aged 40-49 years in good health and CMV-seropositive.

The chain couples TRBV5-4 to TRBJ2-7; TRBD2 agrees at 9 bases. The CDR3 has 15 amino acids. The junction had 7 bases not matched to a gene; V was cut back by 4 bases and J by 2 bases. CDR1 and CDR2 (germline): SGHNT, YYREEE (reference sequence). CDR3: CASSPSGGRTYEQYF. In DNA form, the CDR3 reads TGTGCCAGCAGCCCAAGCGGGGGGCGGACCTACGAGCAGTACTTC.

The rearrangement uses TRBV29-1 and TRBJ2-5, with D tentatively TRBD2 (6 bases). The CDR3 is 12 residues long. Germline assignment: CDR1 SQVTM and CDR2 ANQGSEA. V lost 5 bases and J 3 bases, leaving 10 bases between the germline ends. The CDR3 loop is CSVFSGEETQYF. The CDR3 nucleotides are TGCAGCGTTTTTTCGGGGGAAGAGACCCAGTACTTC.

The rearrangement links TRBV29-1 to TRBJ1-3; unclear D gene. The CDR3 contains 12 residues. CDR1 SQVTM and CDR2 ANQGSEA come from the germline V gene. V was clipped by 7 bases and J by 4 bases, with 11 bases between them. This CDR3 is CSAPGIGNTIYF. The DNA for the CDR3 is TGCAGCGCCCCCGGGATCGGAAACACCATATATTTT.

The chain combines TRBV10-2 with TRBJ1-2; D unclear. Deletions cut 2 bases from V and 4 bases from J, with 11 bases between. The CDR3 is made up of 14 amino acids. Germline V lookup: CDR1 WSHSY, CDR2 SAAADI. In DNA form, the CDR3 reads TGCGCCAGCAGTGAGATGGGTGAGGTCTATGGCTACACCTTC. This sequence encodes CASSEMGEVYGYTF.

V is TRBV7-2 and J is TRBJ2-3, with D unresolved. V lost 0 bases and J lost 6, with 10 bases in between. The germline V gene encodes CDR1 SGHTA and CDR2 FQGNSA. This CDR3 spans 14 amino acids. Here the CDR3 DNA reads TGTGCCAGCAGCTTAGCGTTAGTAATGGATACGCAGTATTTT. Its translation is CASSLALVMDTQYF. Using reference TRBV7-2 and TRBJ2-3 for the parts outside the CDR3, the full variable domain is GAGVSQSPSNKVTEKGKDVELRCDPISGHTALYWYRQSLGQGLEFLIYFQGNSAPDKSGLPSDRFSAERTGGSVSTLTIQRTQQEDSAVYLCASSLALVMDTQYFGPGTRLTVL.

The V and J genes are TRBV5-1 and TRBJ1-2; a possible D gene is TRBD1 (6 bases). The CDR3 totals 14 residues. Trimming took 4 bases from V and 8 from J, leaving 18 bases between them. Germline-derived CDR1 and CDR2 are SGHRS and YFSETQ. The CDR3 region is CASSAIQGVGGYTF. CDR3 coding DNA: TGCGCCAGCAGCGCCATACAGGGAGTGGGGGGCTACACCTTC.

The CDR3 spells CASRPDRVGGYTF. In DNA form, the CDR3 reads TGTGCCAGCAGACCTGACAGGGTGGGTGGCTACACCTTC. The rearrangement uses TRBV6-5 and TRBJ1-2; TRBD1 aligns across 7 bases. CDR3 size: 13 residues. The V gene end was trimmed by 6 bases and the J gene end by 7 bases; junction bases not matched to a gene: 8. Germline assignment: CDR1 MNHEY and CDR2 SVGAGI.

This sequence joins TRBV4-1 and TRBJ1-2; a possible D gene is TRBD1 (5 bases). The germline CDR1 and CDR2 sequences are MGHRA and YSYEKL. The CDR3 covers 14 residues. Trimming shortened V by 0 bases and J by 5 bases, and 10 bases separated the two germline ends. CDR3 residues: CASSQDNGGYGYTF. The DNA for the CDR3 is TGCGCCAGCAGCCAAGATAACGGGGGATATGGCTACACCTTC.